The TCR beta chain under discussion was sequenced for a study of T cells in Graves' hyperthyroidism and ophthalmopathy. TCR beta CDR3 region amplification was performed from RNA transcripts. In the first-round RT-PCR of the TCR CDR3, the HTBI primer set was used. MiXCR, applied by TCRdb to the multiplex PCR reads, yields one record per CDR3 protein. The table includes about 500,000 distinct CDR3 sequences, roughly a sixth detected once. As concerns this clonotype: Its specificity is not known.

Germline lookup yields CDR1 LGHNA and CDR2 YNFKEQ. V shed 0 bases, J shed 3 bases, and the junction held 14 bases outside the gene matches. The CDR3 loop spans 20 amino acids. Overall study results and limits: Most clonotypes that expanded in the thyroid above 0.001 also showed up in blood.

J is TRBJ2-6 and V is TRBV4-2; 7 bases fit TRBD1. The sample taken for sequencing was blood. The receptor's source is a woman aged 18-29 years with Graves' hyperthyroidism. The CDR3 here is CASSQERVVTGLLGANVLTF. In nucleotides, the CDR3 is TGTGCCAGCAGCCAAGAAAGAGTTGTGACAGGGCTACTTGGGGCCAACGTCCTGACTTTC.